Listed below are T cell receptor beta chains from one sample, sequenced in a study of regulatory T cells in long-lasting Graves disease. Each CDR3 protein gets one entry after TCRdb re-called the multiplex PCR reads with MiXCR. The repertoire holds hundreds of thousands of distinct CDR3 sequences, with around an eighth as singletons. The sample was also linked to a second study, of T cells in Graves' hyperthyroidism and ophthalmopathy.

The sample consisted of peripheral blood mononuclear cells (PBMCs), taken at new diagnosis, from a patient treated with antithyroid drugs. Receptor source: a man aged 25 to 40 with Graves disease. CDR3s leave out the opening cysteine and the closing phenylalanine or tryptophan. Fields, in order: CDR3 length, V gene, D gene, clone size, CDR3 protein. D genes are given only for firm matches. Clone size is shown for a subset of rows, as once, few, many or a class of expanded clone.

14 TRBV27 . once ASSPSGPAHPYEQY
13 TRBV7-8 . many ASSWGRIEGTEAF
14 TRBV19 TRBD1 . ASSVSPGQGRTEAF
14 TRBV27 . many ASTSRGRDFGDTQY
12 TRBV10-1 . . ASSRLTVTDTQY
12 TRBV20-1 TRBD2 . SATKREGPNTQY
15 TRBV27 TRBD2 many ASSLSPSGRVDNEQF
10 TRBV19 . many ASSIRGNEQY
14 TRBV29-1 . many SVLPGQYSGANVLT
13 TRBV4-2 . few ASSQDIRGWDTQY
11 TRBV30 . many AWSAGYQETQY
13 TRBV24-1 . many ATSDSGRNTDTQY
15 TRBV20-1 TRBD2 many SARASSSSGSTDTQY
11 TRBV6-5 . many ASSYPTDEKLF
13 TRBV2 . many ASSEVGSGSYEQY
10 TRBV12-3/TRBV12-4 . many ASRRHPHEAF
13 TRBV10-3 . few AIRSDFRVSYEQY
10 TRBV27 . many AIRGPGYGYT
13 TRBV27 . many ASSPTILSTDTQY
13 TRBV19 TRBD1 many ASSIGTGGRAEQF
12 TRBV5-1 TRBD2 many ATGLADSSYEQY
14 TRBV6-2/TRBV6-3 TRBD2 many ASSWGLPSSYNEQF
13 TRBV25-1 TRBD1 once ASSEYGTGSNEQF
15 TRBV5-1 TRBD1 many ASSPARPTGGNTEAF
12 TRBV27 . . ASKTGLSNYGYT
11 TRBV19 . few ASRTLTNTEAF
13 TRBV30 . few AWSVWGAYTGELF
14 TRBV12-3/TRBV12-4 . many ASSPLGLKGGDEQF
11 TRBV19 . . ASSMKVGDTQY
12 TRBV9 TRBD1 . ASSQTGEGDTQY
10 TRBV20-1 . many SAIAQFYGYT
11 TRBV19 . few ASAGGGWDTQY
14 TRBV9 . many ASSQEPEGTTYGYT
14 TRBV11-2 TRBD2 . ASSLGAGSGGETQY
12 TRBV6-1 TRBD1 . ASSRTGRGEKLF
13 TRBV19 . . ASSMPSDTIYEQY
14 TRBV5-1 TRBD1 few ASSHSSGGRNTEAF
14 TRBV7-9 TRBD1 . ASSPPDRGDQETQY
13 TRBV10-3 TRBD1 few AISDGDRNTGELF
12 TRBV20-1 TRBD2 many SATGTSGHNEQF
11 TRBV24-1 . few ATSPGSTYEQY
10 TRBV7-2 . few ASSPRLDIQY
8 TRBV28 . many ASLYREQY
13 TRBV12-3/TRBV12-4 . many ASSEGLASYNEQF
12 TRBV25-1 . . ASSAAVGYAEAF
12 TRBV7-9 TRBD2 few ASSRPRETYEQY
14 TRBV14 . . ASSPKWEIQDYGYT
13 TRBV5-4 TRBD2 once ASSFGAGESYEQY
13 TRBV20-1 TRBD2 . SARHGLATYNEQF
12 TRBV19 . many ASSPPGEVPEQY
15 TRBV9 . . ASSVGSSGSSYNEQF
11 TRBV11-3 . many ASSLEMRDEQF
11 TRBV27 . many ASSLLLNTEAF